The present T cell receptor (beta chain) was sequenced within a study of cytomegalovirus exposure and HLA in healthy donors. Regarding the study as a whole: A few of the chains that were CMV-associated were confirmed in vitro to be specific for CMV antigens. First-cohort TCR clusters were later found to tend to co-occur in the 130 or so validation repertoires. Cytomegalovirus association was assigned to some 160 TCR beta chains.

The protocol was immunoSEQ multiplex PCR, while the TCRdb copy is restricted to in-frame clones and leaves out a portion. In the table there are around 140,000 clones, about 87% of which are singletons. The donors were part of the validation cohort of around 110 subjects. That cohort was separate from the first cohort, which comprised 666 subjects. Germline lookup yields CDR1 SGHRS and CDR2 YFSETQ. Trimming removed 4 bases from V and 4 bases from J, with 15 bases in between. The CDR3 spans 14 residues. This clone appeared once. The antigen is unknown. The origin of this receptor is a man aged 18 to 29 in good health and CMV-seropositive. Sequences were obtained from PBMCs. The chain recombines TRBV5-1 with TRBJ2-7; D unclear. Here the CDR3 DNA reads TGCGCCAGCAGCCCGAGAGGTCCTACTTACGAGCAGTACTTC. Translating gives CASSPRGPTYEQYF. The variable domain in full, completed from reference TRBV5-1 and TRBJ2-7, reads KAGVTQTPRYLIKTRGQQVTLSCSPISGHRSVSWYQQTPGQGLQFLFEYFSETQRNKGNFPGRFSGRQFSNSRSEMNVSTLELGDSALYLCASSPRGPTYEQYFGPGTRLTVT.